This TCR beta chain is drawn from a study of shared clonotypes between healthy human individuals (dated by TCRdb to between 2020 and 2021). In terms of the full investigation: Three men and a couple of women, aged 18 to 49 years, made up the cohort. For each donor, CD4 naive and CD4 memory were each run on three plates, CD8 naive on two plates, and CD8 memory on one plate. Blood TCR repertoires of roughly 5 healthy adults were deeply sequenced to estimate repertoire size and the extent of clonotype sharing between individuals. Libraries were prepared and TCR repertoires were sequenced by different laboratories using diverse techniques, in order to increase sequencing depth and limit assay-specific biases. Each donor's leukapheresis produced roughly between roughly 0.85 and 10 billion PBMCs. The study at large found these results: Because the study included a small number of donors, the genetic and exposure-history diversity represented was limited. Only blood was sampled, and tissue TCR repertoires likely differ from those in blood. When a handful of donors were compared, the shared fraction of clonotypes was around 5% for naive CD4, around 4% for naive CD8, more than 2% for memory CD4, and 0.35% to 0.5% for memory CD8. Rarefaction of sorted-subset datasets indicated incomplete sequencing despite the large sequencing depth. Naive subsets generally had larger estimated clonotype richness than memory subsets. Clonotypes shared by all four sorted-subset donors showed higher generation probabilities than non-shared clonotypes. Pairwise subsampling led to the expectation that sequencing depth would affect the degree of clonotype sharing among donors.

Via the germline V gene, CDR1 is SNHLY and CDR2 FYNNEI. Trimming removed 6 bases from V and 6 bases from J, leaving 17 bases between the germline ends. The CDR3 numbers 15 residues from cysteine through phenylalanine. The DNA shown is the 45-base CDR3, in frame from base 1. CD8 naive samples were obtained by positive selection for CCR7 among CD45RO-negative cells, yielding a CD45RA+CCR7+ population from which TemRA cells were excluded. Healthy HIV-negative adults with no recently reported acute infections or vaccinations were included as donors. Every donor was a Caucasian adult living in Nashville, Tennessee, USA. After blood collection by leukapheresis, PBMCs were isolated using Ficoll-Histopaque density gradient centrifugation and then cryopreserved in the vapor phase of liquid nitrogen. Analytical flow cytometry was used to check the purity and quantity of each magnetically sorted T cell population. From each sorted fraction, genomic DNA was isolated and quantified by UV absorbance on a Nanodrop 2000c.

Using the deep immunoSEQ assay, TCR CDR3 regions were amplified from genomic DNA by multiplex PCR. Extracted genomic DNA from each cell subset was spread evenly across all wells of several immunoSEQ 96-well plates, with each plate serving as a replicate. For sorted subsets, each replicate PCR was loaded with 150 to 250 ng genomic DNA, equivalent to approximately 33,000 T cell genomes. Purified libraries were measured with a Qubit 3.0 fluorometer, size-checked on a Bioanalyzer 2100, and measured again with the KAPA Library Quantification kit. A separate single-read 150-cycle Illumina NextSeq 550 flow cell was used to sequence each immunoSEQ 96-well plate. The paper's processing steps were these. Because the immunoSEQ output included only junctional sequences and no quality scores, the filtering could not be the same as the filtering used for full-length reads. Sequences were annotated with PyIR, a Python wrapper for IgBLAST v1.9, and V/J genes and CDR3 were assigned using IMGT germline references. Reads were filtered out if the reads had weak V/J assignments (E-value above 1e-6), no CDR3, stop codons, out-of-frame junctions, or ambiguous translated residues. A V3J clonotype was defined by an identical inferred V gene, J gene, and CDR3 amino acid sequence. Percentage overlap between repertoires was computed as shared unique clonotypes divided by the size of the smaller repertoire. Three approaches were used to assess repertoire richness: RTK rarefaction, the Chao1 estimator, and Recon v2.1 estimates of unobserved clonotypes. OLGA was used to compute generation probabilities for all TCRbeta clonotypes that the gDNA method yielded from a handful of donors. The immuneACCESS repertoire file appears here via TCRdb, limited to in-frame rearrangements. These files lack a portion of the clones; in checked studies, under half of the deficit traces to unresolved V genes, and the cause of the others is not known. V and J calls and clone size are as listed in that table; D and trimming were resolved from the DNA. Present in this sample are about 2,100,000 clones, roughly 91% of which were seen just once. Together, the top ten hold more than 1.5% of the sample.

Of note for this clone: The specificity of this receptor is unknown. No much larger clone exists at a distance of one base, and base qualities are not known.

The source of this sequence is a man aged 18-30 years in good health. Some clones in this sample may be carry-over from other donors' samples. Recombination joined TRBV2 with TRBJ2-2, with the D gene not confidently named. The specimen was naive CD8+ T cells from PBMCs. The cell subset or site label, as the study defines it: CD45RA+CCR7+. The DNA sequence reads TGTGCCAGCAGCCCCCGGTCTAGTAGGGCCGGGGAGCTGTTTTTT. Translated, this gives CASSPRSSRAGELFF.